The following is a T cell receptor (beta chain) sequence with its context. Some clones are missing from TCRdb's copy, which holds only in-frame ones; the method was immunoSEQ multiplex PCR. The table lists 85,000 to 130,000 clones, about 84% of them singletons. This entry comes from a study of blood T cell repertoires in COVID-19. Looking at the study overall: The analysed material was cDNA or gDNA that came from T cells, B-cell-depleted T cells, or PBMCs.

The receptor was derived from a woman aged 55-75 years with acute or convalescent COVID-19. Sequencing was carried out using peripheral blood.

CDR3 coding DNA: TGTGCCAGCAGTGAAGGGACAGGGGGCCTCTACGAGCAGTACTTC. Translating it yields CASSEGTGGLYEQYF. The chain has TRBV2 and TRBJ2-7, with 11 bases identical to TRBD1. Looked up from germline, CDR1 is SNHLY and CDR2 is FYNNEI. V shed 1 base, J shed 3 bases, and the junction held 2 bases outside the gene matches. CDR3 length: 15 residues.